The 25 T cell receptor beta chains given below trace back to one sample, sequenced in a study of OX40 agonist ivuxolimab in advanced cancers. Profiled with immunoSEQ multiplex PCR; TCRdb holds only in-frame clones, not every one. The top ten clones hold approximately 25% of a sample with 60,000 to 65,000 clones, about 90% of them seen once. Specimen: CD4+ or CD8+ T cells sorted from blood, collected in a trial of the OX40 agonist ivuxolimab. The source is an adult with an advanced solid tumor such as melanoma, head and neck, liver or kidney cancer.

The V and J genes are TRBV28 and TRBJ1-4; no firm D call. Germline V gene sequence: CDR1 MDHEN, CDR2 SYDVKM. The CDR3 sequence is 14 residues long. Trimming removed 2 bases at V and 4 bases at J, with 8 bases between. The CDR3 spells CASSLPIINEKLFF. Here the CDR3 DNA reads TGTGCCAGCAGTTTACCTATCATTAATGAAAAACTGTTTTTT.

The V and J genes are TRBV9 and TRBJ2-1; 8 bases are a match to TRBD1. Germline assignment: CDR1 SGDLS and CDR2 YYNGEE. The CDR3 is 14 amino acids. J lost 9 bases, V lost 0 bases, and 5 bases had no gene match. This chain's CDR3 is CASSVEGTGPEQFF. The CDR3 bases are TGTGCCAGCAGCGTAGAGGGGACAGGTCCTGAGCAGTTCTTC.

The CDR3 region is CASGAGNEQFF. The DNA of the CDR3 is TGTGCCAGTGGCGCTGGGAATGAGCAGTTCTTC. The rearrangement links TRBV27 to TRBJ2-1; D unresolved. Per the germline V gene, CDR1 is MNHEY and CDR2 is SMNVEV (reference sequence). The V end was cut by 9 bases, the J end by 7 bases, with 10 bases between. This CDR3 comprises 11 residues.

The chain couples TRBV28 to TRBJ2-3; D possibly corresponds to TRBD1 (6 bases). The germline CDR1 and CDR2 sequences are MDHEN and SYDVKM. Trimming stripped 6 bases from V and 3 bases from J, with 25 bases between. CDR3 length: 18 residues. The CDR3 nucleotides read TGTGCCAGCAGCCCTACCCGGGACACAGCCCTAGGAACAGATACGCAGTATTTT. It yields the protein CASSPTRDTALGTDTQYF. Looking up the rest from reference TRBV28 and TRBJ2-3 gives the full variable domain: DVKVTQSSRYLVKRTGEKVFLECVQDMDHENMFWYRQDPGLGLRLIYFSYDVKMKEKGDIPEGYSVSREKKERFSLILESASTNQTSMYLCASSPTRDTALGTDTQYFGPGTRLTVL.

The chain links TRBV2 to TRBJ2-2; D may match TRBD1 or TRBD2 (5 bases each). Per the germline V gene, CDR1 is SNHLY and CDR2 is FYNNEI. V lost 5 bases and J lost 5, with 12 bases in between. This CDR3 contains 14 residues. CDR3 in amino acids: CASSPRDPTGELFF. The DNA of the CDR3 is TGTGCCAGCAGTCCCCGGGACCCAACCGGGGAGCTGTTTTTT.

This clone was observed a single time. V usage is TRBV29-1 and J usage is TRBJ2-2; perhaps D is TRBD1 or TRBD2 (6 bases each). CDR1 and CDR2 from the germline V gene are SQVTM and ANQGSEA. Trimming removed 3 bases from V and 3 bases from J, with 17 bases in between. The CDR3 is 16 amino acids. The CDR3 DNA reads TGCAGCGTTGATTTTAGTGCTCGGGGGCACACCGGGGAGCTGTTTTTT. Encoded protein: CSVDFSARGHTGELFF.

J is TRBJ2-1 and V is TRBV7-8; D uncertain. Trimming left V 5 bases short and J 7 bases short, with 6 bases between. The CDR3 runs to 11 residues. CDR1 is SGHVS, CDR2 FQNEAQ, per germline. The CDR3 DNA is TGTGCCAGCAGCCCCGCGAATGAGCAGTTCTTC. Its protein product is CASSPANEQFF.

The chain employs TRBV10-3 and TRBJ2-6; D perhaps matches TRBD2 (7 bases). The CDR3 consists of 16 residues. Trimming shortened V by 11 bases and J by 0 bases, and 17 bases separated the two germline ends. Germline V gene lookup returns CDR1 ENHRY and CDR2 SYGVKD. The CDR3 spells CAGGGGPSSGANVLTF. DNA of the CDR3: TGTGCCGGAGGGGGGGGCCCCAGCTCTGGGGCCAACGTCCTGACTTTC.

The V gene is TRBV6-5, the J gene TRBJ1-5; D possibly corresponds to TRBD1 (5 bases). CDR1 is MNHEY, CDR2 SVGAGI, per germline. This CDR3 has 14 residues. Trimming left V 6 bases short and J 5 bases short, with 14 bases between. CDR3 nucleotide sequence: TGTGCCAGCAGACAACAGGACTATTATCAGCCCCAGCATTTT. It codes for CASRQQDYYQPQHF.

The CDR3 DNA reads TGTGCCAGCAGCCAATCACAGGGGGCAGGGCAGCCCCAGCATTTT. Translation gives CASSQSQGAGQPQHF. The J gene is TRBJ1-5, the V gene TRBV16; the match to TRBD1 covers 9 bases. V was pared by 0 bases and J by 7 bases, with 4 bases of the junction left unmatched. The CDR3 runs 15 residues. Germline V CDR1 and CDR2: KGHSY, FQNENV. Together with reference TRBV16 and TRBJ1-5, the CDR3 gives the full variable domain: GEEVAQTPKHLVRGEGQKAKLYCAPIKGHSYVFWYQQVLKNEFKFLISFQNENVFDETGMPKERFSAKCLPNSPCSLEIQATKLEDSAVYFCASSQSQGAGQPQHFGDGTRLSIL.

The V gene is TRBV6-4, the J gene TRBJ2-2, with 10 bases fitting TRBD2. Germline V gene sequence: CDR1 MRHNA, CDR2 SNTAGT. The CDR3 consists of 14 residues. V was pared by 5 bases and J by 3 bases, with 0 bases of the junction left unmatched. CDR3 DNA: TGTGCCAGCAGTAGCGGGAGGGACACCGGGGAGCTGTTTTTT. It encodes CASSSGRDTGELFF.

This clone was observed a handful of times. The chain links TRBV6-6 to TRBJ2-5, with D tentatively TRBD2 (5 bases). The CDR3 runs 15 residues. Per germline, CDR1 MNHNY and CDR2 SVGAGI (reference sequence). V shed 2 bases and J shed 1 base, with 11 bases lying between them. The CDR3 sequence is CASSYLRTFQETQYF. The CDR3 bases are TGTGCCAGCAGTTACCTGAGGACTTTCCAAGAGACCCAGTACTTC.

The chain uses TRBV4-1 and TRBJ2-7; D possibly corresponds to TRBD1 (5 bases). Germline loops: CDR1 MGHRA, CDR2 YSYEKL. CDR3 length equals 16 residues. V lost 0 bases and J lost 2, with 14 bases in between. Written as DNA, the CDR3 is TGCGCCAGCAGCCAAGAGTCAGGACATGTTCCCTACGAGCAGTACTTC. Residues: CASSQESGHVPYEQYF.

CDR3 protein: CASSFPDGANVLTF. As DNA, the CDR3 is TGTGCCAGCAGCTTCCCAGATGGGGCCAACGTCCTGACTTTC. The V call is TRBV7-9, the J call TRBJ2-6; D not certain. Germline V gene lookup returns CDR1 SEHNR and CDR2 FQNEAQ (reference sequence). Trimming stripped 3 bases from V and 3 bases from J, with 6 bases between. This CDR3 contains 14 residues.

V usage is TRBV4-1 and J usage is TRBJ1-2; 9 bases line up with TRBD1. Germline assignment: CDR1 MGHRA and CDR2 YSYEKL. After removal of 0 bases from V and 0 bases from J, the junction contained 5 bases not matched to a gene. The CDR3 consists of 17 residues. CDR3 coding DNA: TGCGCCAGCAGCCAAGATGCTGGGACAGGGTCTAACTATGGCTACACCTTC. Its protein is CASSQDAGTGSNYGYTF.

The chain has TRBV27 and TRBJ2-7, with a possible D match to TRBD2 (5 bases). The V end lost 2 bases, the J end lost 1 base, and 6 bases lay between the germline ends. This CDR3 spans 13 amino acids. CDR1 MNHEY and CDR2 SMNVEV come from the germline V gene (reference sequence). This chain's CDR3 is CASSLGESYEQYF. In nucleotides, the CDR3 is TGTGCCAGCAGTTTAGGGGAGTCCTACGAGCAGTACTTC.

The chain couples TRBV7-9 to TRBJ2-4, with unresolved D. From germline, CDR1 is SEHNR and CDR2 FQNEAQ (reference sequence). V was trimmed by 0 bases and J by 14 bases, leaving 14 bases between them. The CDR3 totals 13 residues. The CDR3 DNA reads as TGTGCCAGCAGCTTAGCGTTGCTCGGAGATAAGTACTTC. Encoded protein: CASSLALLGDKYF.

The chain is built from TRBV11-2 and TRBJ2-7, with a weak D call TRBD1 (5 bases). CDR1 and CDR2 from the germline V gene are SGHAT and FQNNGV. Trimming left V 5 bases short and J 0 bases short, with 8 bases between. The CDR3 consists of 13 residues. The CDR3 DNA reads as TGTGCCAGCAGCCGGACAAGCTCCTACGAGCAGTACTTC. Translation gives CASSRTSSYEQYF. Drawing the rest from reference TRBV11-2 and TRBJ2-7, the complete variable domain is EAGVAQSPRYKIIEKRQSVAFWCNPISGHATLYWYQQILGQGPKLLIQFQNNGVVDDSQLPKDRFSAERLKGVDSTLKIQPAKLEDSAVYLCASSRTSSYEQYFGPGTRLTVT.

V usage is TRBV5-6 and J usage is TRBJ2-1; D is unresolved. V lost 0 bases, J lost 14 bases, and 9 bases lay in between. Germline assignment: CDR1 SGHDT and CDR2 YYEEEE. This CDR3 comprises 11 residues. The CDR3 DNA is TGTGCCAGCAGCTTGGGCCTAGAGGAGTTCTTC. Protein product: CASSLGLEEFF.

J is TRBJ2-1 and V is TRBV27, with D possibly TRBD2 on 6 matching bases. V lost 1 base and J lost 0, with 7 bases in between. Germline V CDR1 and CDR2: MNHEY, SMNVEV (reference sequence). This CDR3 comprises 15 residues. CDR3 residues: CASSLLGGSYNEQFF. CDR3 DNA: TGTGCCAGCAGTTTATTGGGGGGCTCCTACAATGAGCAGTTCTTC.

This chain connects TRBV20-1 to TRBJ2-7, with D perhaps matching TRBD1 (5 bases). Trimming took 6 bases from V and 2 from J, leaving 8 bases between them. Looked up from germline, CDR1 is DFQATT and CDR2 is SNEGSKA (reference sequence). CDR3 size: 11 residues. The CDR3 DNA sequence: TGCAGTGCCAGGACAACCTACGAGCAGTACTTC. It specifies CSARTTYEQYF.

The rearrangement uses TRBV7-9 and TRBJ2-3; D is uncertain. Trimming removed 1 base at V and 0 bases at J, with 8 bases between. Germline V CDR1 and CDR2: SEHNR, FQNEAQ (reference sequence). The length of the CDR3 is 15 residues. The CDR3 is CASSLGTFSTDTQYF. Written as DNA, the CDR3 is TGTGCCAGCAGCTTAGGGACCTTTAGCACAGATACGCAGTATTTT. Full variable domain (outside the CDR3, taken from reference TRBV7-9 and TRBJ2-3): DTGVSQNPRHKITKRGQNVTFRCDPISEHNRLYWYRQTLGQGPEFLTYFQNEAQLEKSRLLSDRFSAERPKGSFSTLEIQRTEQGDSAMYLCASSLGTFSTDTQYFGPGTRLTVL.

The chain has TRBV18 and TRBJ2-5, with a possible D match to TRBD1 (7 bases). With the DNA end fitting TRBJ2-7 better, the J assignment may be wrong. The CDR3 has 15 residues. Germline-derived CDR1 and CDR2 are KGHSH and LQKENI. The CDR3 is CASSLAGQISYEQYF. DNA for the CDR3: TGTGCCAGCTCACTGGCGGGACAGATCTCCTACGAGCAGTACTTC.

V usage is TRBV29-1 and J usage is TRBJ2-7; 7 bases are a match to TRBD2. Germline trimming cut 6 bases from V and 4 bases from J; bases unmatched to any gene: 6. The CDR3 is 12 amino acids. CDR1 and CDR2 (germline): SQVTM, ANQGSEA. Here the CDR3 reads CSVGGDGYEQYF. Here the CDR3 DNA reads TGCAGCGTGGGGGGGGATGGATACGAGCAGTACTTC.

This chain joins TRBV6-4 and TRBJ1-1; the D is unclear. CDR1 MRHNA and CDR2 SNTAGT come from the germline V gene. This CDR3 region has 14 residues. V lost 4 bases to trimming and J lost 5 bases, with 14 bases between them. CDR3 loop: CASSVVYGETEAFF. CDR3 nucleotides: TGTGCCAGCAGTGTGGTTTATGGGGAGACTGAAGCTTTCTTT.